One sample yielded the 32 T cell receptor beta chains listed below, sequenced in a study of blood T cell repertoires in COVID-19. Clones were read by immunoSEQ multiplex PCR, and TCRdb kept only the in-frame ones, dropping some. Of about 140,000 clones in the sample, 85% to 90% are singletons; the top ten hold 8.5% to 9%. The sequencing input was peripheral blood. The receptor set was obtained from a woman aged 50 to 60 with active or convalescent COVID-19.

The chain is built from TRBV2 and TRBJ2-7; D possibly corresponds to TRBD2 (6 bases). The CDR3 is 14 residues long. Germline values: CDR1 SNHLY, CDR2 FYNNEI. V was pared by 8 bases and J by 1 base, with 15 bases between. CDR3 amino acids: CASRSGPTSYEQYF. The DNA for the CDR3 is TGTGCCAGCCGAAGCGGGCCGACATCCTACGAGCAGTACTTC.

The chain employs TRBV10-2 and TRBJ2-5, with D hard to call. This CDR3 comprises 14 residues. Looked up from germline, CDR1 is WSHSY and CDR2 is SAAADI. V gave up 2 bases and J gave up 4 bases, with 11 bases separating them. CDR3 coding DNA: TGCGCCAGCAGTGAGGGTACGCGAACAGAGACCCAGTACTTC. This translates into CASSEGTRTETQYF.

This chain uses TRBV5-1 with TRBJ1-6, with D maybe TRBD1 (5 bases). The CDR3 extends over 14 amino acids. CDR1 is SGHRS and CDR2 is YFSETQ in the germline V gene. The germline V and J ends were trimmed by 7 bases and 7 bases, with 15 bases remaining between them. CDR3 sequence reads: CASRVQGNNSPLHF. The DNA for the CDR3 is TGCGCCAGCCGCGTTCAGGGTAACAATTCACCCCTCCACTTT.

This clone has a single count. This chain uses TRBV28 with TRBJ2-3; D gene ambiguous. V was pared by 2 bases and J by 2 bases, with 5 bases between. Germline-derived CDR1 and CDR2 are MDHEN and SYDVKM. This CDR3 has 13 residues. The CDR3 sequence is CASSLLFTDTQYF. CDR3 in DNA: TGTGCCAGCAGTTTACTATTCACAGATACGCAGTATTTT.

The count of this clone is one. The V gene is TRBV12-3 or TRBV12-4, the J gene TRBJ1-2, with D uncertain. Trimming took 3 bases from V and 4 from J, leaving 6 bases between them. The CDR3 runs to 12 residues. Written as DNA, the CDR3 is TGTGCCAGCAGTTTTAACAGCTATGGCTACACCTTC. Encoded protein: CASSFNSYGYTF.

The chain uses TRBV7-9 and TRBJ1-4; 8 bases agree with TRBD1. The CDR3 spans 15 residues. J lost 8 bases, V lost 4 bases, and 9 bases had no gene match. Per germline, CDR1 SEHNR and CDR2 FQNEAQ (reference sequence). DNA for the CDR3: TGTGCCAGCAGCTCCCCCGGGACAGGAGACGAAAAACTGTTTTTT. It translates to CASSSPGTGDEKLFF.

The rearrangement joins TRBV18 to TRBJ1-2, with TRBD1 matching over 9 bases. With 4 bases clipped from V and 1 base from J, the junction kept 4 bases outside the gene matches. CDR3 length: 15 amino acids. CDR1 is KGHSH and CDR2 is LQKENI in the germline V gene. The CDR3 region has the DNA TGTGCCAGCTCACTCGGGACAGGGAATAACTATGGCTACACCTTC. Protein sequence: CASSLGTGNNYGYTF.

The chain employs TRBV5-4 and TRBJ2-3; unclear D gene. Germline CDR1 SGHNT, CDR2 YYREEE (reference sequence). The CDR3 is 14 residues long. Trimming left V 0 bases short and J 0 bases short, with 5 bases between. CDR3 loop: CASSLATSTDTQYF. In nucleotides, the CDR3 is TGTGCCAGCAGCTTGGCTACTAGCACAGATACGCAGTATTTT.

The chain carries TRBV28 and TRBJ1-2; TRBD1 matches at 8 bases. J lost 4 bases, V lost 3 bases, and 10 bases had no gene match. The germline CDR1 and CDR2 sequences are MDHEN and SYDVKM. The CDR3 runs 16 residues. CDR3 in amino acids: CASSFSSGGRTYGYTF. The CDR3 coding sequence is TGTGCCAGCAGTTTTTCTTCAGGGGGCCGTACCTATGGCTACACCTTC.

For the CDR3, the DNA is TGTGCCAGCAGCTCCTTCACTAGCGGGGAACGCACCGGGGAGCTGTTTTTT. It specifies CASSSFTSGERTGELFF. The chain carries TRBV7-2 and TRBJ2-2; 10 bases map to TRBD2. The CDR3 extends over 17 amino acids. J lost 4 bases, V lost 4 bases, and 9 bases had no gene match. CDR1 and CDR2 from the germline V gene are SGHTA and FQGNSA.

The CDR3, as DNA: TGTGCCATCAGTGAGTTGTCAGGGGAAGGCGGCTACACCTTC. As protein: CAISELSGEGGYTF. The rearrangement uses TRBV10-3 and TRBJ1-2, with TRBD1 as a possible D gene (6 bases). Trimming cost V 1 base and J 8 bases, with 14 bases left between them. Germline V CDR1 and CDR2: ENHRY, SYGVKD. CDR3 length: 14 amino acids.

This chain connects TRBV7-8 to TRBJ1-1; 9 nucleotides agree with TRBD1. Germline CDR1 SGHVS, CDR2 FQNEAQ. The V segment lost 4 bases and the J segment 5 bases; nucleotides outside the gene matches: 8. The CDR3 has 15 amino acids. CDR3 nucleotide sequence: TGTGCCAGCAGCTACACGGGACAGGGACGGACTGAAGCTTTCTTT. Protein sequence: CASSYTGQGRTEAFF. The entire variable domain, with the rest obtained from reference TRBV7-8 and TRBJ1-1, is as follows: GAGVSQSPRYKVAKRGQDVALRCDPISGHVSLFWYQQALGQGPEFLTYFQNEAQLDKSGLPSDRFFAERPEGSVSTLKIQRTQQEDSAVYLCASSYTGQGRTEAFFGQGTRLTVV.

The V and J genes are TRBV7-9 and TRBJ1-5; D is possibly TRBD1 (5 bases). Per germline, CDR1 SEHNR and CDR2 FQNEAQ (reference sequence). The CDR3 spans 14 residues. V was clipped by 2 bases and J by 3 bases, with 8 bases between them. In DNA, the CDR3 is TGTGCCAGCAGCTTATCAGGGAACAATCAGCCCCAGCATTTT. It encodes CASSLSGNNQPQHF.

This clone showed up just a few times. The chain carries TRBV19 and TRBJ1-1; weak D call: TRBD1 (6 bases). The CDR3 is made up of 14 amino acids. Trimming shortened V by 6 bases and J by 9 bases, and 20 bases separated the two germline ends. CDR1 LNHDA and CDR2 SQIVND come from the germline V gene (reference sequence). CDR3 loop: CASSLPRDNTQAFF. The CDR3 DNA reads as TGTGCCAGTAGCCTCCCCCGGGACAACACACAAGCTTTCTTT. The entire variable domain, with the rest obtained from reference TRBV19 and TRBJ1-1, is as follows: DGGITQSPKYLFRKEGQNVTLSCEQNLNHDAMYWYRQDPGQGLRLIYYSQIVNDFQKGDIAEGYSVSREKKESFPLTVTSAQKNPTAFYLCASSLPRDNTQAFFGQGTRLTVV.

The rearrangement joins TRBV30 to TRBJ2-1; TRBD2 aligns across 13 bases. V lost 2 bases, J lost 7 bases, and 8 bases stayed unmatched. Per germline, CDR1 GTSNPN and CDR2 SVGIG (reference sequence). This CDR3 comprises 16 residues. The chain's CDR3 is CAWSWPGLAGRNEQFF. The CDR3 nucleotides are TGTGCCTGGAGTTGGCCGGGACTAGCGGGGAGAAATGAGCAGTTCTTC. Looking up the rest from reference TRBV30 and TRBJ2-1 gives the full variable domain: SQTIHQWPATLVQPVGSPLSLECTVEGTSNPNLYWYRQAAGRGLQLLFYSVGIGQISSEVPQNLSASRPQDRQFILSSKKLLLSDSGFYLCAWSWPGLAGRNEQFFGPGTRLTVL.

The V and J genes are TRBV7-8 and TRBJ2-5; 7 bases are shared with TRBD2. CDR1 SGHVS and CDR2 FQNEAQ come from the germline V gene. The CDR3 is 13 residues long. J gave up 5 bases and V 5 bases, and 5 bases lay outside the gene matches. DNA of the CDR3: TGTGCCAGCAGCCTCTGGGGGGGGGAGACCCAGTACTTC. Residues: CASSLWGGETQYF.

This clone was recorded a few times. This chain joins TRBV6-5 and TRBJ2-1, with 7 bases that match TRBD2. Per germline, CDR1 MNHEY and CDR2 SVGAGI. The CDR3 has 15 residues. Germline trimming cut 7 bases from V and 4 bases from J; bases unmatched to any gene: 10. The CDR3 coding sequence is TGTGCCAGCAACCGGATGGGAGGGCGTTACAATGAGCAGTTCTTC. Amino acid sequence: CASNRMGGRYNEQFF.

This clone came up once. The DNA for the CDR3 is TGTGCCAGCAGCTCTTCGACGTTCACGGGGGGCAATGAGCAGTTCTTC. This encodes CASSSSTFTGGNEQFF. The chain links TRBV9 to TRBJ2-1, with 7 bases fitting TRBD2. This CDR3 is 16 amino acids long. V lost 4 bases and J lost 6; bases outside the gene matches: 13. Germline CDR1 SGDLS, CDR2 YYNGEE.

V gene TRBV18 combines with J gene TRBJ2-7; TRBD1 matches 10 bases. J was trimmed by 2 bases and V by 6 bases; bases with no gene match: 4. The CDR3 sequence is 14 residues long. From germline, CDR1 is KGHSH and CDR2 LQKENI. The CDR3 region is CASSQGQGTYEQYF. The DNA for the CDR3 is TGTGCCAGCTCCCAGGGACAGGGGACCTACGAGCAGTACTTC.

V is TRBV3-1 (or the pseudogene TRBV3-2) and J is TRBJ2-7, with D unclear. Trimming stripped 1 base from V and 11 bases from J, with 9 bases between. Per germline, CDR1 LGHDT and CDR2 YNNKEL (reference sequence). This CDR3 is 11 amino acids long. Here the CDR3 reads CASSQVLEKYF. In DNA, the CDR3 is TGTGCCAGCAGCCAAGTCTTAGAGAAGTACTTC.

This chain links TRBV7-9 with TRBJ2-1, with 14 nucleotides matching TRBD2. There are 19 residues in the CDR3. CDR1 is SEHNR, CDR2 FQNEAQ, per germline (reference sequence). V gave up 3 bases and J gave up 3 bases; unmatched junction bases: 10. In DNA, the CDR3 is TGTGCCAGCAGCTTTGCGACTAGCGGGAGGGGACGGAGCTACAATGAGCAGTTCTTC. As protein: CASSFATSGRGRSYNEQFF.

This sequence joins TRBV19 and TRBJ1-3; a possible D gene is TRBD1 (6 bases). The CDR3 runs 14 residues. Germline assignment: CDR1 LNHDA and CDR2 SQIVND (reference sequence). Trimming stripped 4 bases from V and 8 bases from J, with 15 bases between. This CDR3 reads CASSNPGDGDTIYF. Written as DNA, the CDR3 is TGTGCCAGTAGTAACCCAGGGGACGGAGACACCATATATTTT.

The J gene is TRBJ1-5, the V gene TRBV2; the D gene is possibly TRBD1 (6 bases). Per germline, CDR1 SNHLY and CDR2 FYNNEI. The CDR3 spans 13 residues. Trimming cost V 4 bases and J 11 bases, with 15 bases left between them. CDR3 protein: CASSASGGRTQHF. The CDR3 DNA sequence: TGTGCCAGCAGTGCCTCTGGGGGCAGGACCCAGCATTTT. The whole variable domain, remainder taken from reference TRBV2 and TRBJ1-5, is EPEVTQTPSHQVTQMGQEVILRCVPISNHLYFYWYRQILGQKVEFLVSFYNNEISEKSEIFDDQFSVERPDGSNFTLKIRSTKLEDSAMYFCASSASGGRTQHFGDGTRLSIL.

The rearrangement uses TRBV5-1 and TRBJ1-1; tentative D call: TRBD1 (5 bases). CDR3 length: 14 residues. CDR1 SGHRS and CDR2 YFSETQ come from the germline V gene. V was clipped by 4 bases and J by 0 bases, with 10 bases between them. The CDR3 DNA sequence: TGCGCCAGCAGCGGGGCCGATATGAACACTGAAGCTTTCTTT. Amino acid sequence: CASSGADMNTEAFF.

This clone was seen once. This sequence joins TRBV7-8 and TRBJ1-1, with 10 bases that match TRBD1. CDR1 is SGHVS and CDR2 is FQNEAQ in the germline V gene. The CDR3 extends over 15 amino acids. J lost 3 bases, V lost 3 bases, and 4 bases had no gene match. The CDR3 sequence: CASSFETGGYTEAFF. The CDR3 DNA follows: TGTGCCAGCAGCTTCGAGACAGGGGGCTACACTGAAGCTTTCTTT.

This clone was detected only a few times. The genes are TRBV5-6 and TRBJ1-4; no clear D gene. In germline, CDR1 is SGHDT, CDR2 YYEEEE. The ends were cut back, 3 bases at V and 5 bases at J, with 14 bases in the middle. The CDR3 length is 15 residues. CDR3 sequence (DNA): TGTGCCAGCAGCTATAGGCGGGCAGGAAATGAAAAACTGTTTTTT. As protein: CASSYRRAGNEKLFF.

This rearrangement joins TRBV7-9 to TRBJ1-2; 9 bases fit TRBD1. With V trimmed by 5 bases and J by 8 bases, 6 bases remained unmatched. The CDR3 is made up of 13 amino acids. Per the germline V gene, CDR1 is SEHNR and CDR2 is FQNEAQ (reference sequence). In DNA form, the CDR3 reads TGTGCCAGCAGCCACGGGACAGGGTGGGGCTACACCTTC. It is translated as CASSHGTGWGYTF.

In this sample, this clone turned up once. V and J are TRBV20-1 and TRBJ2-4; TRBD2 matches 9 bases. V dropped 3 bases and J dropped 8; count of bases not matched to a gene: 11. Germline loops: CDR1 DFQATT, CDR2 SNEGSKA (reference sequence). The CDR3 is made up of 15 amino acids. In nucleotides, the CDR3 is TGCAGTGCTAGTAGCGGGAGCGATCAAGGAGACATTCAGTACTTC. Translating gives CSASSGSDQGDIQYF.

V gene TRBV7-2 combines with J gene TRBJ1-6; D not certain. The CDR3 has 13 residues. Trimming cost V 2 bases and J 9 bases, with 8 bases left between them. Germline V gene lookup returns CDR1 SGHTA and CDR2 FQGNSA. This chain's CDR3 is CASSLSGASPLHF. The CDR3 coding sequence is TGTGCCAGCAGCTTATCGGGAGCTTCACCCCTCCACTTT.

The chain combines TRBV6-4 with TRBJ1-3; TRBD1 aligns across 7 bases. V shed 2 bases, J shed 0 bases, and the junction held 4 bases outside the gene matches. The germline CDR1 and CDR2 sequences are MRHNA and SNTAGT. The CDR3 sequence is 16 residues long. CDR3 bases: TGTGCCAGCAGTGACGACAGGGATCTCTCTGGAAACACCATATATTTT. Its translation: CASSDDRDLSGNTIYF.

The CDR3 loop reads CASSQDRLAGTQETQYF. CDR3 DNA sequence: TGTGCCAGCAGCCAAGATCGACTAGCGGGGACCCAAGAGACCCAGTACTTC. The chain is built from TRBV14 and TRBJ2-5; 11 nucleotides align to TRBD2. The junction had 4 bases not matched to a gene; V was cut back by 0 bases and J by 1 base. CDR3 size: 17 residues. CDR1 SGHDN and CDR2 FVKESK come from the germline V gene.

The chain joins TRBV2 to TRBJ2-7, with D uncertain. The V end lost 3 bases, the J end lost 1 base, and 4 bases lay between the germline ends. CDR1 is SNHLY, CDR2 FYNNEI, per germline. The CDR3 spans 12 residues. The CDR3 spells CASSDESYEQYF. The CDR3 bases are TGTGCCAGCAGTGACGAGTCCTACGAGCAGTACTTC.